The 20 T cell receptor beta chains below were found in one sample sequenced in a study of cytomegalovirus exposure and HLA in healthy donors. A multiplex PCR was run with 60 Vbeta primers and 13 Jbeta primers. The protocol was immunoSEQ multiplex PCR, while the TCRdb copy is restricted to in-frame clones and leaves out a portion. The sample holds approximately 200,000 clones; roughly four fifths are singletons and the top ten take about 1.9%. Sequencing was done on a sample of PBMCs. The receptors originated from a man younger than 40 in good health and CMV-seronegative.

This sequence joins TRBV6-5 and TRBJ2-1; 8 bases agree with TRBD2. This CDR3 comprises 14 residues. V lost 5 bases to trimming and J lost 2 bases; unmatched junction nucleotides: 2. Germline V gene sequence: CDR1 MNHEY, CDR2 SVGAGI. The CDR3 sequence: CASSNGRAYNEQFF. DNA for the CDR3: TGTGCCAGCAGTAACGGGAGGGCCTACAATGAGCAGTTCTTC.

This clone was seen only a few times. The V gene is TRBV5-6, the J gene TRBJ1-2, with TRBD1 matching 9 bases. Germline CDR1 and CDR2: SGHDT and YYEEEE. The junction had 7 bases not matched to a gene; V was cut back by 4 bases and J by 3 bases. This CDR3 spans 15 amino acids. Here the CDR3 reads CASSQGTGLHYGYTF. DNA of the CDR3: TGTGCCAGCAGCCAAGGGACAGGGCTACACTATGGCTACACCTTC.

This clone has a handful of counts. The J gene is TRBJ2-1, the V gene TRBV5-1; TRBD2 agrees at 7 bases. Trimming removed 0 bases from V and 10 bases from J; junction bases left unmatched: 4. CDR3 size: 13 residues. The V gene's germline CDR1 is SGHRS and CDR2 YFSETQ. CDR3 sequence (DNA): TGCGCCAGCAGCTTGGCGGGTAGCGGGGAGCAGTTCTTC. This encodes CASSLAGSGEQFF.

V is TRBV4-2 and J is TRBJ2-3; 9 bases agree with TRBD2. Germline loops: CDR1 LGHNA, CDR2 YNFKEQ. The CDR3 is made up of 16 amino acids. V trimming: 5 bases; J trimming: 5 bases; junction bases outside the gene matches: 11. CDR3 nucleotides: TGTGCCAGCAGCTTGGCTAGCGGGATAGGGGAAGATACGCAGTATTTT. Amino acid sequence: CASSLASGIGEDTQYF.

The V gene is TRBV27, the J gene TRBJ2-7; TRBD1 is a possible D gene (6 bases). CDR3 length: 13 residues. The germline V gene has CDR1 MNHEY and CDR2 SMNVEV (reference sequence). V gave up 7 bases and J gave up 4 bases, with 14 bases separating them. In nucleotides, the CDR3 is TGTGCCAGCATGCGGCAGGGGCCATACGAGCAGTACTTC. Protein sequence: CASMRQGPYEQYF.

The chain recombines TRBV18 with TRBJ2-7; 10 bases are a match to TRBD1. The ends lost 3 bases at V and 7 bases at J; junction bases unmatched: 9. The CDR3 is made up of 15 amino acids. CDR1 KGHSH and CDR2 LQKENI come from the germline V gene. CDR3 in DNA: TGTGCCAGCTCACCCCTCGACAGGGGGCTGGAAGAGCAGTACTTC. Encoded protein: CASSPLDRGLEEQYF.

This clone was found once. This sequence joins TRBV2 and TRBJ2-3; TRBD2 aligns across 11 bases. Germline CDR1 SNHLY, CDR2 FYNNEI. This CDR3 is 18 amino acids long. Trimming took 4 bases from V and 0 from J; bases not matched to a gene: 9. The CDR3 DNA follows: TGTGCCAGCAGTGTCCGCGTGCTAGCGGGGGGCAGCACAGATACGCAGTATTTT. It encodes CASSVRVLAGGSTDTQYF.

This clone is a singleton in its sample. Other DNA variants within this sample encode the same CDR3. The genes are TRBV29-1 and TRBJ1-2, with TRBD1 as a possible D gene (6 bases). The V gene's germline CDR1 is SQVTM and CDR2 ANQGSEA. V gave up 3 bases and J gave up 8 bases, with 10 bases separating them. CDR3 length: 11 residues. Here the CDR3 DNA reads TGCAGCGTTGAGACAGGAAACGGCTACACCTTC. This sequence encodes CSVETGNGYTF.

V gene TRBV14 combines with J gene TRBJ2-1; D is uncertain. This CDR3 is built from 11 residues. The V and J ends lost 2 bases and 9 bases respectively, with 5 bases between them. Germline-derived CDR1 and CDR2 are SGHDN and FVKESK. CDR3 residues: CASSQQVEQFF. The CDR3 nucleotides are TGTGCCAGCAGCCAACAGGTTGAGCAGTTCTTC.

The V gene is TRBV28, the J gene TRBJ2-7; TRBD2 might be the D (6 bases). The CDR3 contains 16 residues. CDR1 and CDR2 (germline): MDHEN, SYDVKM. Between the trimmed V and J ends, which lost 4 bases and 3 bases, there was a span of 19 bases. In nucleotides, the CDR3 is TGTGCCAGCAGTTCAGGAGGGGCCCTTGAGAGCTACGAGCAGTACTTC. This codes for CASSSGGALESYEQYF.

The CDR3 loop reads CASSIQQGKFGYGYTF. The CDR3 DNA is TGTGCCAGTAGTATCCAGCAGGGAAAGTTTGGCTATGGCTACACCTTC. The chain uses TRBV19 and TRBJ1-2, with D tentatively TRBD1 (5 bases). The CDR3 spans 16 residues. CDR1 is LNHDA, CDR2 SQIVND, per germline (reference sequence). Trimming stripped 3 bases from V and 4 bases from J, with 18 bases between.

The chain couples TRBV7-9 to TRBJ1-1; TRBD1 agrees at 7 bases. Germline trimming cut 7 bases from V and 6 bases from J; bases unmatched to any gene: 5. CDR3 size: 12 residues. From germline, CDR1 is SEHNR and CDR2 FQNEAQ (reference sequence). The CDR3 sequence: CASKGQAPEAFF. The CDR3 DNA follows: TGTGCCAGCAAAGGACAGGCACCTGAAGCTTTCTTT.

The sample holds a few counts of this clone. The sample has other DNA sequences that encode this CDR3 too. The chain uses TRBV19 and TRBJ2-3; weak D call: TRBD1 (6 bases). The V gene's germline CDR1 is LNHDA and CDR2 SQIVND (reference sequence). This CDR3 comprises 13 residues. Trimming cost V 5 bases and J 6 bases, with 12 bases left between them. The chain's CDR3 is CASSLQGPDTQYF. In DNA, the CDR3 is TGTGCCAGTAGTCTACAGGGCCCCGATACGCAGTATTTT.

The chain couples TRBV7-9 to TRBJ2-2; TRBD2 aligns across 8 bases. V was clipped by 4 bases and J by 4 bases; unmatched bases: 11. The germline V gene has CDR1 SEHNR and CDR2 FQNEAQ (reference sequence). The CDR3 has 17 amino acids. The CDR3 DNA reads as TGTGCCAGCAGCTCACTAGTAAGCGGGAGAGGCACCGGGGAGCTGTTTTTT. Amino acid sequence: CASSSLVSGRGTGELFF.

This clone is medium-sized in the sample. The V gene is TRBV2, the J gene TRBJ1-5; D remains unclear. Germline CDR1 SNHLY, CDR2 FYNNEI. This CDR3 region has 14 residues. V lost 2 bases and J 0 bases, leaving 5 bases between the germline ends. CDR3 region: CASSEIDSNQPQHF. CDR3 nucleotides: TGTGCCAGCAGTGAAATAGATAGCAATCAGCCCCAGCATTTT.

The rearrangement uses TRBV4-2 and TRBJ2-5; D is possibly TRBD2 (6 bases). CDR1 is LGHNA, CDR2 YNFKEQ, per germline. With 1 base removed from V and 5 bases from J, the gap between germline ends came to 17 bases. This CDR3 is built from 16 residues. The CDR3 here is CASSQVGGAGGETQYF. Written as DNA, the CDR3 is TGTGCCAGCAGCCAAGTAGGTGGAGCGGGTGGGGAGACCCAGTACTTC.

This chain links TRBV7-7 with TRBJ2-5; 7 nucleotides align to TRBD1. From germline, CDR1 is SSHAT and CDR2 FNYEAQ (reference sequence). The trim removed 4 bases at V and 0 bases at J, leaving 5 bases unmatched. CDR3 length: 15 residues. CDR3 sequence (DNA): TGTGCCAGCAGCTCCACCAGGGGGTACCAAGAGACCCAGTACTTC. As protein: CASSSTRGYQETQYF.

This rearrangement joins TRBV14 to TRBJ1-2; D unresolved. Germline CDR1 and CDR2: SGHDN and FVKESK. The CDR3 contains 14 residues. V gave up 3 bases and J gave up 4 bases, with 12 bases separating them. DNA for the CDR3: TGTGCCAGCAGCCACTTTGGACTAACCTATGGCTACACCTTC. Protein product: CASSHFGLTYGYTF.

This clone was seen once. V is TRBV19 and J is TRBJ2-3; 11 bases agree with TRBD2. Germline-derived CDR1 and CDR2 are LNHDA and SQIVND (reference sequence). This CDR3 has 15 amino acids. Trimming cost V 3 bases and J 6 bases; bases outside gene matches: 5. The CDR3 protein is CASSMIAGGPDTQYF. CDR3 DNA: TGTGCCAGTAGTATGATAGCGGGAGGGCCGGATACGCAGTATTTT.

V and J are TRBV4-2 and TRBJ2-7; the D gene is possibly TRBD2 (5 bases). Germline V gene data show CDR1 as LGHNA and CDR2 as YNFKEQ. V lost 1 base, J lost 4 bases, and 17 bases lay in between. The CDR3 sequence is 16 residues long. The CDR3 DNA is TGTGCCAGCAGCCAAGGAGGTGGGCGGGCCTTGTACGAGCAGTACTTC. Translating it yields CASSQGGGRALYEQYF.